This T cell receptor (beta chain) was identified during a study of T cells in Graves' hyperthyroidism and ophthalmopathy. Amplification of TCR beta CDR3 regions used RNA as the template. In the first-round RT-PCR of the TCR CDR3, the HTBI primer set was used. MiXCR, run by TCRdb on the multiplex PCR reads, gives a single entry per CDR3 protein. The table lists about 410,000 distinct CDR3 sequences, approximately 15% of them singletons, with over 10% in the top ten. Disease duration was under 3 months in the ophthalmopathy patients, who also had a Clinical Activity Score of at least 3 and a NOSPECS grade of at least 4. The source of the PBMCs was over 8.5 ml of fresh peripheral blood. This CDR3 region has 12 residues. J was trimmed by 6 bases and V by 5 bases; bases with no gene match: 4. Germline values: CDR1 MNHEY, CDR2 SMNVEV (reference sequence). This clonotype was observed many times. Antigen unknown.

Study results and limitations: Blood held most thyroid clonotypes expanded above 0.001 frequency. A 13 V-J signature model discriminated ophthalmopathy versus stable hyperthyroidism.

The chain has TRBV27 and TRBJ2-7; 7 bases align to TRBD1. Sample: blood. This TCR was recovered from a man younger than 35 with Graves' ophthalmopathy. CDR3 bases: TGTGCCAGCAGTCTCGACAGGGCCGAGCAGTACTTC. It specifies CASSLDRAEQYF.